The rows below give T cell receptor beta chains drawn from one sample of a study of blood T cells in healthy people across ages. TCRdb analysed the 5' RACE reads with MiXCR anew, one entry per CDR3 protein. Altogether over 750,000 distinct CDR3 sequences are present, around a quarter being singletons, with the ten largest covering roughly 9%. These data were likewise used in another study, on T cells of mothers and their children.

Material for sequencing was blood. The receptors stem from a boy younger than 18 in good health. CDR3s include the opening cysteine and the closing phenylalanine or tryptophan. The D gene is left open where the match is weak. Size is stated for part of the rows, as once, few or many counts, or as a class when the clone is expanded.

CDR3aa,CDR3nt,abundance,d_gene,j_gene,v_gene
CASSLRQLNNEKLFF,TGTGCCAGCAGCTTGAGACAGCTGAATAATGAAAAACTGTTTTTT,many,.,TRBJ1-4,TRBV13
CASSKGTSGLSYNEQFF,TGCGCCAGCAGCAAAGGGACTAGCGGGCTCTCCTACAATGAGCAGTTCTTC,.,TRBD2,TRBJ2-1,TRBV5-1
CASSLVTSGLVEQYF,TGCGCCAGCAGCTTGGTCACCAGCGGGCTAGTCGAGCAGTACTTC,.,.,TRBJ2-7,TRBV5-1
CASSLTGGGYTEAFF,TGCGCCAGCAGCTTAACAGGGGGCGGGTATACTGAAGCTTTCTTT,many,TRBD1,TRBJ1-1,TRBV5-1
CASSPRDEATNEKLFF,TGTGCCAGCAGTCCCCGGGACGAGGCAACTAATGAAAAACTGTTTTTT,few,.,TRBJ1-4,TRBV27
CASSLLAGAGNEQFF,TGTGCCAGCAGCCTACTAGCGGGAGCGGGCAATGAGCAGTTCTTC,.,TRBD2,TRBJ2-1,TRBV7-3
CASSSSGTTEQYF,TGTGCCAGCAGTTCCTCCGGGACTACTGAGCAGTACTTC,few,TRBD2,TRBJ2-7,TRBV28
CASSSGGRTPKETQYF,TGTGCCAGCAGCTCGGGAGGGCGTACCCCCAAAGAGACCCAGTACTTC,.,TRBD2,TRBJ2-5,TRBV5-8
CASSFQGETQYF,TGTGCCAGCAGCTTCCAGGGGGAGACCCAGTACTTC,many,.,TRBJ2-5,TRBV7-9
CASSEAGGYEQYF,TGCGCCAGCAGTGAAGCGGGAGGATACGAGCAGTACTTC,few,TRBD2,TRBJ2-7,TRBV10-2
CASSLDLTSGGRNEQFF,TGTGCCAGCAGCTTAGACCTTACTAGCGGTGGGAGGAATGAGCAGTTCTTC,.,TRBD2,TRBJ2-1,TRBV7-8
CASSSDSYGYTF,TGTGCCAGCAGCTCGGACAGCTATGGCTACACCTTC,many,.,TRBJ1-2,TRBV12-3/TRBV12-4
CASSVQDSYGYTF,TGTGCCAGCAGCGTACAGGATAGCTATGGCTACACCTTC,.,.,TRBJ1-2,TRBV7-9
CAVGVTNTGELFF,TGTGCAGTGGGGGTCACGAACACCGGGGAGCTGTTTTTT,.,.,TRBJ2-2,TRBV10-3
CSARRDPSITYNEQFF,TGCAGCGCCCGGCGGGACCCCTCGATTACTTACAATGAGCAGTTCTTC,.,.,TRBJ2-1,TRBV29-1
CASSYSVGAKNIQYF,TGTGCCAGCAGTTACTCCGTCGGAGCCAAAAACATTCAGTACTTC,few,.,TRBJ2-4,TRBV6-5
CASSQAKKLFF,TGTGCCAGCAGTCAGGCCAAAAAACTGTTTTTT,few,.,TRBJ1-4,TRBV12-3/TRBV12-4